The clone carrying this T cell receptor (beta chain) appeared a few times. V was cut by 7 bases and J by 5 bases, with 17 bases left in between. The CDR3 spans 14 residues. Per the germline V gene, CDR1 is SGHAT and CDR2 is FQNNGV. Assay used: immunoSEQ multiplex PCR; TCRdb lists only in-frame clones, some missing. The sample consists of 250,000 to 350,000 clones, over 75% of them appearing once. These data originate in a study of blood T cell repertoires in COVID-19. The clonotype comes from a woman aged 25 to 39 with COVID-19, enrolled during active disease. The sequencing input was peripheral blood. V usage is TRBV11-2 and J usage is TRBJ2-5; D remains unclear. CDR3 coding DNA: TGTGCCAGCACCGGCCTGAATCTCGGGGAGACCCAGTACTTC. Protein product: CASTGLNLGETQYF.